This record looks at one T cell receptor (beta chain) sequence and its context. Its antigen is not identified. This entry comes from a study of cytomegalovirus exposure and HLA in healthy donors. Notes on the study in general: Later analysis revealed greater clonal expansion in HLA-associated TCR beta chains than in equally common others. Among the sequence variants, a highly shared cluster was likely an artifact of sequencing. In vitro checks showed that a few CMV-associated chains really do target CMV antigens. Immune exposure was documented only through CMV serostatus.

Primers for the PCR totalled 60 Vbeta and 13 Jbeta. Measured with immunoSEQ multiplex PCR; TCRdb has only the in-frame clones, and not every one. This sample has 250,000 to 350,000 clones; 75% to 90% occur once, and the top ten carry less than 4%. The germline V gene has CDR1 SGHTA and CDR2 FQGNSA. V was shortened by 4 bases and J by 2 bases, with 11 bases between the two germline ends. The CDR3 has 14 amino acids. The sequence came from a man aged 40-49 years in good health and CMV-seropositive. Sequencing input: PBMCs. The J gene is TRBJ1-1, the V gene TRBV7-2, with D unresolved. The CDR3 DNA sequence: TGTGCCAGCAGCTCTAGCTCGGTTAACACTGAAGCTTTCTTT. Translated, it gives CASSSSSVNTEAFF.